Sequencing of this T cell receptor beta chain was carried out in a study of spatial heterogeneity in lung cancer. Across the whole study: Raw reads contained each unique TCR and UMI combination more than ten times on average.

Indicated time point: sample taken at primary tumor resection. Sequencing was performed on whole RNA extracted from tumor and nontumor lung tissue, or from frozen PBMC, and the material was left unsorted. This clonotype was detected ten times or more. Its antigen remains unidentified. This beta chain is a stray read from a library made for alpha chains; its abundance is not meaningful. The study tagged each TCR cDNA molecule with a unique molecular identifier. One entry per CDR3 protein results from TCRdb running MiXCR on the 5' RACE reads. The sample carries roughly 15,000 distinct CDR3 sequences, approximately 4.5% recorded once. CDR3 length equals 17 residues. CDR1 and CDR2 (germline): MNHEY, SVGEGT. Trimming took off 0 bases at V and 3 bases at J, with 17 bases between the two ends. Findings of the study overall: Ubiquitous expanded TCR counts tracked ubiquitous nonsynonymous mutations, and regional counts tracked regional ones. One measure, the expanded intratumoral alpha and beta TCR count, tracked tumor mutation counts.

Material: lung tumor tissue, obtained at surgery. The sequence came from a female donor with early-stage non-small cell lung cancer. V and J are TRBV6-2 or TRBV6-3 and TRBJ1-1; tentative D call: TRBD1 (5 bases). For the CDR3, the DNA is TGTGCCAGCAGTTACTCGATTAGGGGCTTTTTGGACACTGAAGCTTTCTTT. It specifies CASSYSIRGFLDTEAFF.